The T cell receptor beta chain described here comes from a study of cytomegalovirus exposure and HLA in healthy donors. Study-level background: In a later analysis, the 120 or so validation repertoires were reported to have used the same platform as the 600 to 700 first-cohort repertoires.

With 1 base removed from V and 15 bases from J, the gap between germline ends came to 13 bases. Germline V lookup: CDR1 SGHTA, CDR2 FQGNSA. The CDR3 runs 12 residues. The assay was immunoSEQ multiplex PCR, and TCRdb's table has in-frame clones only and misses some. The table includes roughly 60,000 clones, roughly 90% detected once. Points on this clone: The antigen remains undetermined.

General study results and limits: There were some public TCRs occurring in many donors, but most TCR sequences were rare. A classifier reportedly called cytomegalovirus status with high sensitivity and specificity. Testing in vitro showed a few CMV-associated chains specific for CMV antigens.

The origin of this receptor is a woman between 25 and 40 years old in good health and CMV-seronegative. The genes are TRBV7-2 and TRBJ2-1; D perhaps matches TRBD2 (5 bases). The sequencing input was PBMCs. As DNA, the CDR3 is TGTGCCAGCAGCTTAGAACTAGGCGGTCTGTTCTTC. Translating gives CASSLELGGLFF.